This T cell receptor beta chain was recorded in a study of cytotoxic CD8 clonotypes in ibrutinib-treated CLL (dated by TCRdb to the early 2020s). About the study as a whole: The cohort had ten to twelve relapsed/refractory and more than 14 treatment-naive patients; fewer than 18 were IGHV unmutated. Responses were partial in 24 patients and complete in 2; after median approximately 66 months follow-up, approximately 15 stayed in remission and some twelve progressed. Response samples were obtained after a median of about 13 months of treatment, with a range of roughly 6 to 40 months. On average, each sample yielded around 250,000 productive templates and tens of thousands of productive rearrangements. Longitudinal samples were available for about 30% of the roughly 86 trial participants. Cryopreserved peripheral blood mononuclear cells were obtained prior to treatment, at the time of response, and at either disease progression or sustained remission. All remission and progressive disease samples were collected while patients were still receiving ibrutinib.

The research as a whole found: Public clonotypes were rare and either shrank or stayed stable during treatment, and the rise in clonality at ibrutinib response reflected expansion of private clonotypes. Sampling times were not matched between sustained-remission and progressing patients, and lymph node repertoires were not studied. Baseline clonality was found to be higher than that of age-matched healthy donors and was strongly correlated with circulating CD8+ T-cell counts. At ibrutinib response clonality went up, during sustained remission it held steady, and at progression it dropped back toward baseline.

In regard to this clone: The specificity of this receptor is unknown. No base quality values were provided; no much bigger clone lies one nucleotide off.

For TCR beta library preparation, about 2.2 micrograms of genomic DNA were extracted from the cryopreserved PBMCs. Longitudinal blood samples from CLL patients receiving ibrutinib monotherapy were subjected to high-throughput TCR beta sequencing. The patients took part in an open-label, single-center phase 2 trial of ibrutinib monotherapy. The germline V gene encodes CDR1 LNHNV and CDR2 YYDKDF (reference sequence). The germline ends are 6 bases apart after V is trimmed by 3 bases and J by 3 bases. The CDR3 runs 14 residues from the cysteine to the phenylalanine. The read is trimmed to its CDR3 DNA, 42 bases read in frame from base 1. The goal of deep resolution MiSeq sequencing was a depth between 1 in 1 million and 1 in 200,000 T cells, and coverage averaged 10x per clonotype. TCR beta libraries were generated with the immunoSEQ hsTCRB Kit. Per the source publication's procedure: ImmunoSEQ Data Assistant and ImmunoSEQ Analyzer were used for data analysis, and V, D and J genes were assigned according to IMGT definitions. Clonality, which ranges from 0 to 1, was calculated by subtracting the normalized Shannon entropy of productive rearrangement frequencies from one. Public clonotype analysis was restricted to overrepresented clonotypes comprising at least 0.05% of each patient's repertoire. Around 12 age-matched healthy donor repertoires from immuneACCESS were used as controls for clonality. TCRdb's version of the immuneACCESS table is confined to in-frame rearrangements and falls short of the full clone set. An unresolved V gene accounts for under half of the shortfall where checked; the remainder is of unknown origin. The V and J calls and clone size come from that table; D and trimming were worked out from the DNA. This sample holds fewer than 400,000 clones; roughly two thirds were observed only once. The ten top clones hold under 8% of the sample.

Here the sequenced sample was PBMCs, taken after 36 months of ibrutinib treatment. Recombination joined TRBV15 with TRBJ1-6; the D gene cannot be named for sure. The TCR comes from a human donor with chronic lymphocytic leukemia. The DNA sequence is given as TGTGCCACCAGCAGCCGACGCTATAATTCACCCCTCCACTTT. The translation is CATSSRRYNSPLHF.